This entry lists 8 T cell receptor beta chains sequenced from one sample in a study of cytotoxic CD8 clonotypes in ibrutinib-treated CLL. The method was immunoSEQ multiplex PCR; TCRdb's version includes in-frame clones alone and lacks a portion of them. The profile shows under 150,000 clones, over 75% of them singletons. Sequencing used PBMCs, obtained after 36 months of ibrutinib treatment. These receptor sequences come from a human donor with chronic lymphocytic leukemia.

The V and J genes are TRBV27 and TRBJ2-1; no clear D gene. The CDR3 has 16 residues. Germline lookup yields CDR1 MNHEY and CDR2 SMNVEV (reference sequence). V lost 1 base and J lost 2, with 12 bases in between. Here the CDR3 DNA reads TGTGCCAGCAGTTTATATACTCGAAACGCCTACAATGAGCAGTTCTTC. Its translation: CASSLYTRNAYNEQFF.

This clone was counted between two and nine times. The J gene is TRBJ1-1, the V gene TRBV6-1, with a tentative D call TRBD1 (5 bases). The CDR3 extends over 14 amino acids. The germline gives CDR1 MNHNS, CDR2 SASEGT. With 6 bases removed from V and 0 bases from J, the gap between germline ends came to 11 bases. CDR3 sequence: CASRQTDMNTEAFF. In DNA form, the CDR3 reads TGTGCCAGCAGACAGACAGATATGAACACTGAAGCTTTCTTT.

The V gene is TRBV11-2, the J gene TRBJ2-1, with D maybe TRBD2 (6 bases). The CDR3 covers 19 residues. V lost 6 bases and J lost 2, with 26 bases in between. CDR1 is SGHAT, CDR2 FQNNGV, per germline. The CDR3 nucleotides read TGTGCCAGCAGACCTAGCCCCTTCGGGGCGGGGCAAACCTACAATGAGCAGTTCTTC. Amino acid sequence: CASRPSPFGAGQTYNEQFF.

In nucleotides, the CDR3 is TGCGCCAGCAGCTTGTTCGTACTAGCGGGGACCCCCACAGATACGCAGTATTTT. It specifies CASSLFVLAGTPTDTQYF. This chain uses TRBV5-1 with TRBJ2-3, with 10 bases lining up with TRBD2. Trimming took 1 base from V and 2 from J; bases not matched to a gene: 10. Germline CDR1 reads SGHRS; CDR2 reads YFSETQ. CDR3 length: 18 amino acids.

DNA of the CDR3: TGCGCCAGCAGCTTGGATATGATAGGGACAGTGCCCATCGAGCAGTACTTC. Its translation: CASSLDMIGTVPIEQYF. V and J are TRBV5-1 and TRBJ2-7; 7 bases align to TRBD1. CDR1 is SGHRS and CDR2 is YFSETQ in the germline V gene. This CDR3 spans 17 amino acids. The junction had 15 bases not matched to a gene; V was cut back by 0 bases and J by 6 bases.

This chain connects TRBV29-1 to TRBJ2-1; D is unresolved. The V end was cut by 8 bases, the J end by 8 bases, with 10 bases between. Germline assignment: CDR1 SQVTM and CDR2 ANQGSEA. The CDR3 runs 10 residues. In DNA, the CDR3 is TGCAGCTATGTAGTCCATGAGCAGTTCTTC. This codes for CSYVVHEQFF.

The V gene is TRBV30, the J gene TRBJ1-1, with a weak D call TRBD1 (6 bases). The CDR3 sequence is 13 residues long. The germline V gene has CDR1 GTSNPN and CDR2 SVGIG (reference sequence). Trimming pared 3 bases from V and 4 bases from J, leaving 12 bases between. CDR3 amino acids: CAWSWIGGTEAFF. The CDR3 nucleotides are TGTGCCTGGAGCTGGATAGGGGGCACTGAAGCTTTCTTT.

The chain recombines TRBV6-5 with TRBJ2-1; no definite D call. Germline V gene lookup returns CDR1 MNHEY and CDR2 SVGAGI. The CDR3 loop spans 15 amino acids. The V gene lost 6 bases and the J gene lost 8 bases, with 20 bases spanning the gap. The CDR3 region is CASSPGPRRFDEQFF. The CDR3 DNA sequence: TGTGCCAGCAGCCCCGGACCCCGCCGATTCGATGAGCAGTTCTTC.